This T cell receptor beta chain appears in the sequencing data of a study of identifying expanded T cells in peripheral blood (dated by TCRdb to between 2018 and 2021). Describing the broader study: Technical replicates were generated by sequencing separate aliquots of the same genomic DNA pool, with four replicates compared pairwise. Findings and caveats that apply to the study as a whole: It was expected by the authors that biological variance in healthy repertoires might increase further over much longer intervals, such as months to years. Across all healthy-donor time intervals, the beta-binomial model significantly cut both the number of clones called differentially abundant and the false-positive rate. The binomial model flagged around 1.1 differentially abundant clones between technical replicates, compared with around 15 over approximately 2 weeks and 19 over approximately four weeks. Variance in clone template counts between approximately 2-week samples significantly increased with total template count across all healthy donors.

Per the germline V gene (reference sequence), GTSNPN is the CDR1 and SVGIG is the CDR2. Counted from cysteine to phenylalanine, this CDR3 has 12 amino acids. The only DNA kept is the CDR3, 36 bases in frame from the first base. Trimming costs V 7 bases and J 8 bases, and their ends lie 14 bases apart. The immunoSEQ Assay, which uses bias-controlled multiplex PCR amplification of genomic DNA, was used to profile TCRbeta CDR3 regions. The study's own analysis went as follows. The absolute abundance of each unique TCRbeta CDR3 region was quantified after sequences were collapsed and filtered. Differential abundance was tested with a binomial (Fisher-equivalent) model and with a beta-binomial model adding time-dependent variance fitted from healthy donors. Clones with fewer than 5 combined templates were removed, and a clone was called differentially abundant if the clone's Benjamini-Hochberg FDR was below 0.01. In the beta-binomial model, variance was expressed as a function of the total template count across the two samples, in the form v = (b*log(k)+a)^2. TCRdb stores this immuneACCESS table with in-frame sequences only. Part of the clones is absent; in the studies checked, under half of the shortfall reflects unresolved V genes, and no reason is known for the rest. For V, J and clone size, that table is used; D and trimming come from the DNA. In all, the sample holds around 90,000 clones, and 70% to 90% of those were seen once. Jointly, the top ten make up roughly 4.2% of the sample.

Note on this clone: Its antigen is currently not known. No much larger clone exists at a distance of one base, and base qualities are not known.

No immune events, such as infections, were documented for the healthy donors during the collection period. Healthy-donor blood repertoires served as a training cohort to calibrate time-dependent variance in a beta-binomial model of T-cell clone differential abundance. There were about 10 healthy donors in the training cohort, of whom 3 were female and 7 were male. Donor ages ranged from about 25 to 64 years, with an average of 43 years. Whole blood, obtained from a commercial supplier, was collected from each healthy donor at three time points spaced roughly 14 days apart. For immunosequencing, genomic DNA was extracted from whole blood that had not been sorted.

The TCR sequence derives from a person aged 18-70 years in good health. Sequenced material: blood. Recombination joined TRBV30 with TRBJ1-4; the best D guess is TRBD1, with 5 bases matching. CDR3 sequence: CASPGPKEKLFF. The bases are TGTGCCTCTCCGGGGCCGAAAGAAAAACTGTTTTTT.